In this sample, the clone carrying this TCR beta chain turned up a few times. Its antigen is still unknown. These data belong to a study of long-term antiretroviral therapy in people with HIV. Regarding the study as a whole: The clones with expansion before ART were dominant in the repertoire at all time points.

With survey level as its setting, the immunoSEQ assay was v3.0. Using immunoSEQ multiplex PCR, the repertoire was profiled, and TCRdb retains in-frame clones only, with some absent. The data show some 45,000 clones, approximately 86% seen once. The sequence was collected from a woman aged 45-65 years with HIV. The starting material was unsorted PBMCs, obtained 0.1 years before starting antiretroviral therapy.

The CDR3 DNA reads TGTGCCAGCAGCCCTCGACAGGGATCGAGAGGCTACACCTTC. Translated: CASSPRQGSRGYTF. This chain connects TRBV7-2 to TRBJ1-2; 7 bases are shared with TRBD1. The J segment lost 8 bases and the V segment lost 5 bases, leaving 11 bases of the junction unmatched. Looked up from germline, CDR1 is SGHTA and CDR2 is FQGNSA. This CDR3 spans 14 amino acids. Full variable domain (outside the CDR3, taken from reference TRBV7-2 and TRBJ1-2): GAGVSQSPSNKVTEKGKDVELRCDPISGHTALYWYRQSLGQGLEFLIYFQGNSAPDKSGLPSDRFSAERTGGSVSTLTIQRTQQEDSAVYLCASSPRQGSRGYTFGSGTRLTVV.